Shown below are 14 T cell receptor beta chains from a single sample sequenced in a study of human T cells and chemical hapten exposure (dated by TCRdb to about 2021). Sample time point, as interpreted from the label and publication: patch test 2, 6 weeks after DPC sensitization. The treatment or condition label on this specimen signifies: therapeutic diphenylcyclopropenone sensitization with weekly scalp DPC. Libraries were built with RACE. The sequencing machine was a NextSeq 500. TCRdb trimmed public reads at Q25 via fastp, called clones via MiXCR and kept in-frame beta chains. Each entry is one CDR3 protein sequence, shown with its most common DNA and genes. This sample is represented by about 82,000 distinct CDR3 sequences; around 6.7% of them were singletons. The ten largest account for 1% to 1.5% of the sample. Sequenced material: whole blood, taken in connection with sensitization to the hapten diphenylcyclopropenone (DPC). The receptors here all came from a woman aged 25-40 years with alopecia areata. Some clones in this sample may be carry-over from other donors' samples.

CDR3 coding DNA: TGTGCCAGCAGCAACCGGGACAGGGCGCACACCGGGGAGCTGTTTTTT. Translated: CASSNRDRAHTGELFF. V and J are TRBV5-4 and TRBJ2-2; TRBD1 agrees at 9 bases. CDR1 is SGHNT, CDR2 YYREEE, per germline (reference sequence). V gave up 4 bases and J gave up 3 bases; unmatched junction bases: 7. There are 16 residues in the CDR3.

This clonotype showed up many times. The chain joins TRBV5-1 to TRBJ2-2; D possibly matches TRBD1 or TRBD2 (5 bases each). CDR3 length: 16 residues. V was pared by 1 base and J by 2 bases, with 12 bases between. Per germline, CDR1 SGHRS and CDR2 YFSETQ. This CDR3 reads CASSLRGGLNTGELFF. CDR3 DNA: TGCGCCAGCAGCTTGCGGGGCGGCCTAAACACCGGGGAGCTGTTTTTT.

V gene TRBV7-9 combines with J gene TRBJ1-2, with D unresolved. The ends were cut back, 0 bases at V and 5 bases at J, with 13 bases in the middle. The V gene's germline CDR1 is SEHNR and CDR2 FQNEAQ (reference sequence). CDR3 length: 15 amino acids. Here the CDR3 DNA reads TGTGCCAGCAGCTTAGCAGGGAACAATTTTTATGGCTACACCTTC. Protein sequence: CASSLAGNNFYGYTF. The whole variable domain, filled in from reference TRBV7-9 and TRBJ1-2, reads DTGVSQNPRHKITKRGQNVTFRCDPISEHNRLYWYRQTLGQGPEFLTYFQNEAQLEKSRLLSDRFSAERPKGSFSTLEIQRTEQGDSAMYLCASSLAGNNFYGYTFGSGTRLTVV.

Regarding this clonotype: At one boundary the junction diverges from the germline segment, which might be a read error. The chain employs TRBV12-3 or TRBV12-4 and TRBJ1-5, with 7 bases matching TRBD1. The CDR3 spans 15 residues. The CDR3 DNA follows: TGTGTCAGCAGTCCGCAGGGACAGAACAATCAGCCCCAGCATTTT. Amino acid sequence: CVSSPQGQNNQPQHF.

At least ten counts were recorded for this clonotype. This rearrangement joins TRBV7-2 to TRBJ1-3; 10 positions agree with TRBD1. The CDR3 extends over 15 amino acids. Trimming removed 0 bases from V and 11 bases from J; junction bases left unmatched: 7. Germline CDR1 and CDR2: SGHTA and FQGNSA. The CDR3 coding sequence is TGTGCCAGCAGCTTAGCGGGACAGGGGACAAGCGCCATATATTTT. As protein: CASSLAGQGTSAIYF.

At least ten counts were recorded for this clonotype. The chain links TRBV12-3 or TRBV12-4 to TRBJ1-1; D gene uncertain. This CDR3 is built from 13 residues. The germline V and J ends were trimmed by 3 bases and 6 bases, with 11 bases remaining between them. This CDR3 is CASSLGGRPEAFF. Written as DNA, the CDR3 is TGTGCCAGCAGTTTGGGAGGGAGGCCTGAAGCTTTCTTT.

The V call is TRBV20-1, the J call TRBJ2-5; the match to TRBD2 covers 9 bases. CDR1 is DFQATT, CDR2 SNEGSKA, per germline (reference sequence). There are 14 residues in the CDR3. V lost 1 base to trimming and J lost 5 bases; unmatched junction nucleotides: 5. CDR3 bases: TGCAGTGCTAGAGGAGGAGCGGGGGGTGAGACCCAGTACTTC. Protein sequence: CSARGGAGGETQYF.

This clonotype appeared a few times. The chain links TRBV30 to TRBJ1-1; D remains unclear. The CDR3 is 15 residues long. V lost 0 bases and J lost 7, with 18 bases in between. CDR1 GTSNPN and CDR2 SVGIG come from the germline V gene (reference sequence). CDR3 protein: CAWSVPQVRAYEAFF. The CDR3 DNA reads TGTGCCTGGAGTGTACCCCAGGTGCGGGCTTATGAAGCTTTCTTT.

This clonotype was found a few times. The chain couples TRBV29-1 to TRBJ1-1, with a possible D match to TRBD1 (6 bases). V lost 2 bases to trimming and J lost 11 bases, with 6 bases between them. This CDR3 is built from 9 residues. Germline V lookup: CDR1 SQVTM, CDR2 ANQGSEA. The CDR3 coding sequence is TGCAGCGTTGAACAGGGGGCTTTCTTT. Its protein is CSVEQGAFF.

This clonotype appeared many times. The chain's CDR3 is CASSDPDSSGANVLTF. The CDR3 bases are TGTGCCAGCAGTGACCCAGACAGCTCTGGGGCCAACGTCCTGACTTTC. The chain recombines TRBV6-4 with TRBJ2-6; possibly TRBD1 for D (5 bases). This CDR3 region has 16 residues. V was cut by 2 bases and J by 0 bases, with 8 bases left in between. CDR1 is MRHNA, CDR2 SNTAGT, per germline.

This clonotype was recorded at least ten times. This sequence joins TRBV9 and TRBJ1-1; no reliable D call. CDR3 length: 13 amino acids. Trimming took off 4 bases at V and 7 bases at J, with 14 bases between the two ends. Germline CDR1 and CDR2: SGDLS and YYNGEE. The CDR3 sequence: CASSSSNTNEAFF. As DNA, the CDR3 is TGTGCCAGCAGCTCTTCTAACACCAATGAAGCTTTCTTT.

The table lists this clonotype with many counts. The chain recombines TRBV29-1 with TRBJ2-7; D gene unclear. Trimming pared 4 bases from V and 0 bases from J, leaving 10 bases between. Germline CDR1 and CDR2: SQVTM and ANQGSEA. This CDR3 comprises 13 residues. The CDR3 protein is CSVVGESSYEQYF. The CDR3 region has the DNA TGCAGCGTTGTTGGGGAAAGCTCCTACGAGCAGTACTTC.

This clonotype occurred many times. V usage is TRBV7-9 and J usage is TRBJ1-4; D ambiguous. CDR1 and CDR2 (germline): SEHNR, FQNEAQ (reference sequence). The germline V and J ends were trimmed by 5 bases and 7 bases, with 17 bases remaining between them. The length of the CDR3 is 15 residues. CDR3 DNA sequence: TGTGCCAGCAGCAGAGTCGACGGACGAACTGAAAAACTGTTTTTT. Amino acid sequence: CASSRVDGRTEKLFF.

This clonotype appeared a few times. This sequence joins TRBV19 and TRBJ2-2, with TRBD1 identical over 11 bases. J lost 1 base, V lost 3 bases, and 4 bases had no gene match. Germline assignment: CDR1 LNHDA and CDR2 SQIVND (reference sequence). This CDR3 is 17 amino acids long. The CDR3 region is CASSIMDRGLNTGELFF. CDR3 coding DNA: TGTGCCAGTAGTATCATGGACAGGGGGCTGAACACCGGGGAGCTGTTTTTT.